This T cell receptor beta chain appears in the sequencing data of a study of blood T cell repertoires in COVID-19. Background on the study: T cells, B-cell-depleted T cells, or PBMCs provided the cDNA or gDNA that served as material.

TCRdb's copy holds only in-frame clones and misses some; the assay was immunoSEQ multiplex PCR. This sample yields under 250,000 clones, of which about nine tenths are seen a single time; roughly 0.69% belongs to the top ten. The trim removed 2 bases at V and 0 bases at J, leaving 13 bases unmatched. Per the germline V gene, CDR1 is MNHNS and CDR2 is SASEGT. The CDR3 is made up of 18 amino acids. The chain uses TRBV6-1 and TRBJ2-7, with 7 nucleotides matching TRBD2. The sequenced material came from peripheral blood. The source of this sequence is a middle-aged man with acute or convalescent COVID-19. CDR3 DNA: TGTGCCAGCAGTGAAATTGGGGGACTATACCTTGGCTCCTACGAGCAGTACTTC. Translation: CASSEIGGLYLGSYEQYF.